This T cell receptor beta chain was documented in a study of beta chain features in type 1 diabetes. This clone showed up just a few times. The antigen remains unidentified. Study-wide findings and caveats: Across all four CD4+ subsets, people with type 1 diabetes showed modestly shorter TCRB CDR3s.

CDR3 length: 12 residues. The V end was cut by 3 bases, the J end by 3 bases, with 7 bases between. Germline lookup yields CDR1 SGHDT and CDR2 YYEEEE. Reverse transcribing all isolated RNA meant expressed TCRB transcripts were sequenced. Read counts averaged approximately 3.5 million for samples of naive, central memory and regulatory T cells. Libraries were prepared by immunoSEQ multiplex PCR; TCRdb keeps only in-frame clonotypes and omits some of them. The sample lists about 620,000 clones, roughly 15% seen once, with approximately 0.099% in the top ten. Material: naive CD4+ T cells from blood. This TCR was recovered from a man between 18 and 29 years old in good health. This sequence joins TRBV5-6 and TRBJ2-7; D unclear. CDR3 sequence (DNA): TGTGCCAGCAGCTATGAGAGCTACGAGCAGTACTTC. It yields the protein CASSYESYEQYF.